This TCR beta chain was identified in a study of CD8+ T cells in alopecia areata. Treatment defined: oral pan-JAK inhibitor, 5-10 mg twice daily. Cell sorting on a FACSAria was used to separate CD4+ and CD8+ T cells from the PBMCs. Study observations and caveats: Whether baseline CD8+ expansion is linked to response remains uncertain, given a single nonresponder. In scalp and blood during tofacitinib, many expanded lesional clones persisted. Scalp clonality, along with expanded CD8+ clones among the top 100, was significantly decreased by tofacitinib.

Sequencing templates came from extracted RNA that was reverse transcribed into cDNA. Clones were read by immunoSEQ multiplex PCR, and TCRdb kept only the in-frame ones, dropping some. The sample shows roughly 200,000 clones, approximately 40% of them seen only once. Notes on this clone: Its matching antigen is unknown.

The CDR3 loop spans 16 amino acids. The germline gives CDR1 MDHEN, CDR2 SYDVKM. Trimming left V 2 bases short and J 7 bases short, with 18 bases between. The chain recombines TRBV28 with TRBJ2-1, with D possibly being TRBD1 or TRBD2 (5 bases each). The specimen was CD4+ T cells sorted from blood, collected at approximately week 36, from a patient treated with tofacitinib. This clonotype originated in a human donor with alopecia areata. The CDR3 region has the DNA TGTGCCAGCAGTTTAGTTGGCGGAAAGGGGAGTAATGAGCAGTTCTTC. It encodes CASSLVGGKGSNEQFF.